A selection of T cell receptor beta chains follows, all from one sample in a study of shared clonotypes between healthy human individuals. Produced via immunoSEQ multiplex PCR; TCRdb's table is partial and in-frame only. This table holds some 580,000 clones, almost 97% found once. The sample taken for sequencing was naive CD4+ T cells sorted from blood. These receptors were taken from a young woman in good health. Both conserved end residues are part of each CDR3. Fields, in order: D gene, V gene, J gene, clone size, CDR3 DNA, CDR3 protein. The D gene is left open where the match is weak. Not every row has a clone size; where given, it reads once, few, many or a size class.

D: -
V: TRBV6-1
J: TRBJ2-1
size: -
DNA: TGTGCCAGCAGTGAGAACCACAGGGGAGGGGTCTACAATGAGCAGTTCTTC
CDR3: CASSENHRGGVYNEQFF

D: TRBD2
V: TRBV19
J: TRBJ2-1
size: -
DNA: TGTGCCAGTAGCCTACTAGCGGGGATCTCCTACAATGAGCAGTTCTTC
CDR3: CASSLLAGISYNEQFF

D: -
V: TRBV11-3
J: TRBJ2-7
size: -
DNA: TGTGCCAGCAGCCACTTGGATGTCTACGAGCAGTACTTC
CDR3: CASSHLDVYEQYF

D: TRBD1
V: TRBV18
J: TRBJ1-1
size: -
DNA: TGTGCCAGCTCACCAATCCAGGGGGCGGCGGGGGACACTGAAGCTTTCTTT
CDR3: CASSPIQGAAGDTEAFF

D: -
V: TRBV5-1
J: TRBJ1-1
size: -
DNA: TGCGCCAGCAGCTTGGAAAGAACTGAAGCTTTCTTT
CDR3: CASSLERTEAFF

D: -
V: TRBV28
J: TRBJ1-3
size: -
DNA: TGTGCCAGCAGTTTATCTGGCAGCCACTTCTCTGGAAACACCATATATTTT
CDR3: CASSLSGSHFSGNTIYF

D: TRBD1
V: TRBV10-1
J: TRBJ2-1
size: -
DNA: TGCGCCAGCAGTTTCCCACAGGGACAGGGCTTAGGTGAGCAGTTCTTC
CDR3: CASSFPQGQGLGEQFF

D: -
V: TRBV4-1
J: TRBJ2-5
size: -
DNA: TGCGCCAGCAGCCCTCAAGAGACCCAGTACTTC
CDR3: CASSPQETQYF

D: -
V: TRBV19
J: TRBJ2-3
size: -
DNA: TGTGCCAGTAGTATACGGGTGGGAGACACAGATACGCAGTATTTT
CDR3: CASSIRVGDTDTQYF

D: -
V: TRBV6-7
J: TRBJ2-7
size: once
DNA: TGTGCCAGTAGTTACTCGTTCCCAGGGTGGGACGAGCAGTACTTC
CDR3: CASSYSFPGWDEQYF

D: -
V: TRBV18
J: TRBJ2-7
size: -
DNA: TGTGCCAGCTCACTCACGAACAGGGAGGTGCAGTACTTC
CDR3: CASSLTNREVQYF

D: -
V: TRBV30
J: TRBJ2-3
size: -
DNA: TGTGCCTGGAGTGTCGCTACTAGCACCTTTTTCCCTAGCACAGATATGCAGTATTTT
CDR3: CAWSVATSTFFPSTDMQYF

D: -
V: TRBV27
J: TRBJ2-1
size: -
DNA: TGTGCCAGCAGTTCCGCCTTGGGCTCCTACAATGAGCAGTTCTTC
CDR3: CASSSALGSYNEQFF

D: -
V: TRBV28
J: TRBJ2-5
size: -
DNA: TGTGCCAGCAGTTTTTCTCAGATCCAAGAGACCCAGTACTTC
CDR3: CASSFSQIQETQYF

D: TRBD1
V: TRBV7-8
J: TRBJ2-5
size: -
DNA: TGTGCCAGCAGCAAGACAGGGGGCCAGGAGACCCAGTACTTC
CDR3: CASSKTGGQETQYF

D: -
V: TRBV28
J: TRBJ2-5
size: -
DNA: TGTGCCAGCAGCGATGATGTGGGTGGGACCCAGTACTTC
CDR3: CASSDDVGGTQYF

D: -
V: TRBV30
J: TRBJ2-1
size: -
DNA: TGTGCCTGGAGTGTAGGATCACGACAGCAGTTCTTC
CDR3: CAWSVGSRQQFF

D: -
V: TRBV30
J: TRBJ2-1
size: -
DNA: TGTGCCTGGAGTGTAATGCTAGCGCAGGATGAGCAGTTCTTC
CDR3: CAWSVMLAQDEQFF

D: -
V: TRBV19
J: TRBJ2-3
size: -
DNA: TGTGCCAGTAGTCACGGTAGTGGGTCTAGCACAGATACGCAGTATTTT
CDR3: CASSHGSGSSTDTQYF

D: TRBD2
V: TRBV11-2
J: TRBJ2-7
size: -
DNA: TGTGCCAGCAGCACAACAAGACTAGCGGGAGTTCGGGAGCAGTACTTC
CDR3: CASSTTRLAGVREQYF

D: -
V: TRBV6-5
J: TRBJ2-4
size: -
DNA: TGTGCCAGCAGTCGCACAGGGGCCAAAAACATTCAGTACTTC
CDR3: CASSRTGAKNIQYF

D: -
V: TRBV5-1
J: TRBJ2-1
size: -
DNA: TGCGCCAGCAGCTTGGAGGCTCCCAGTGAGCAGTTCTTC
CDR3: CASSLEAPSEQFF

D: TRBD2
V: TRBV11-2
J: TRBJ2-7
size: few
DNA: TGTGCCAGCAGCCCAAGGACTAGCGGGACCTACGAGCAGTACTTC
CDR3: CASSPRTSGTYEQYF

D: -
V: TRBV30
J: TRBJ1-5
size: -
DNA: TGTGCCTGGAGTGTACGTGTAGCTCAGCCCCAGCATTTT
CDR3: CAWSVRVAQPQHF

D: -
V: TRBV5-4
J: TRBJ2-1
size: -
DNA: TGTGCCAGCAACTCCAAGGGAGCCATCGACAATGAGCAGTTCTTC
CDR3: CASNSKGAIDNEQFF

D: -
V: TRBV21-1
J: TRBJ1-2
size: -
DNA: TGTGCCAGCAGCAAAGGGAAAGGGGCGGTTGGCTACACCTTC
CDR3: CASSKGKGAVGYTF

D: -
V: TRBV7-2
J: TRBJ2-7
size: -
DNA: TGTGCCAGCAGCTTAGTAGGACCCCCCTCGCCCTACGAGCAGTACTTC
CDR3: CASSLVGPPSPYEQYF

D: -
V: TRBV7-3
J: TRBJ2-7
size: -
DNA: TGTGCCAGCAGCCCCCGCAGGGCCTCCTACGAGCAGTACTTC
CDR3: CASSPRRASYEQYF

D: TRBD2
V: TRBV4-1
J: TRBJ2-5
size: -
DNA: TGCGCCAGCAGACCTATTCCGGGACTAGCGGGAGACCAGAGCGAGACCCAGTACTTC
CDR3: CASRPIPGLAGDQSETQYF

D: -
V: TRBV5-4
J: TRBJ1-4
size: -
DNA: TGTGCCAGCAGCTTGTCCGGGGCGCCTAATGAAAAACTGTTTTTT
CDR3: CASSLSGAPNEKLFF

D: -
V: TRBV28
J: TRBJ1-4
size: -
DNA: TGTGCCAGCAGTTTATCGGACCTTCAGGAAAAACTGTTTTTT
CDR3: CASSLSDLQEKLFF

D: -
V: TRBV11-2
J: TRBJ1-3
size: -
DNA: TGTGCCAGCAGCCCTCGAACCAGGGTTCTCGGAAACACCATATATTTT
CDR3: CASSPRTRVLGNTIYF

D: -
V: TRBV28
J: TRBJ2-5
size: -
DNA: TGTGCCAGCAGGAGGGGGGGAGGACAAGAGACCCAGTACTTC
CDR3: CASRRGGGQETQYF

D: -
V: TRBV5-4
J: TRBJ1-4
size: -
DNA: TGTGCCAGCAGCCTCGGAGGTAATGAAAAACTGTTTTTT
CDR3: CASSLGGNEKLFF

D: -
V: TRBV2
J: TRBJ1-1
size: -
DNA: TGTGCCAGCAGCGGTCAGGGTTTTGTCACTGAAGCTTTCTTT
CDR3: CASSGQGFVTEAFF

D: -
V: TRBV19
J: TRBJ1-2
size: -
DNA: TGTGCCAGTAGTATGGTGGCAGCGTTTGGTGGCTACACCTTC
CDR3: CASSMVAAFGGYTF

D: -
V: TRBV28
J: TRBJ2-7
size: -
DNA: TGTGCCAGCGCCGAGGGTTCCAAATCCTACGAGCAGTACTTC
CDR3: CASAEGSKSYEQYF

D: TRBD2
V: TRBV28
J: TRBJ2-7
size: -
DNA: TGTGCCAGCAGTTTGATAGCGGGCGGAACCTACGAGCAGTACTTC
CDR3: CASSLIAGGTYEQYF

D: -
V: TRBV11-3
J: TRBJ2-2
size: once
DNA: TGTGCCAGCAGCTTAGAAAGCCGGGACACATACACCGGGGAGCTGTTTTTT
CDR3: CASSLESRDTYTGELFF

D: TRBD2
V: TRBV27
J: TRBJ2-7
size: -
DNA: TGTGCCAGCAGTTCGGGGGGAGCAGGGTCCTACGAGCAGTACTTC
CDR3: CASSSGGAGSYEQYF

D: TRBD2
V: TRBV30
J: TRBJ2-5
size: -
DNA: TGTGCCTGGGAGGCGGGACTAGCGGGAGTTGCGACCCAGTACTTC
CDR3: CAWEAGLAGVATQYF

D: -
V: TRBV15
J: TRBJ1-5
size: -
DNA: TGTGCCACCAGCAGAGCGGGAGGAGGGAATAGCAATCAGCCCCAGCATTTT
CDR3: CATSRAGGGNSNQPQHF

D: -
V: TRBV11-2
J: TRBJ1-1
size: -
DNA: TGTGCCAGCAGCTTTCAAAGGGACACTGAAGCTTTCTTT
CDR3: CASSFQRDTEAFF

D: TRBD2
V: TRBV11-2
J: TRBJ2-7
size: -
DNA: TGTGCCAGCAGCTTTGATGGGACTAGCGGGATATACGAGCAGTACTTC
CDR3: CASSFDGTSGIYEQYF

D: TRBD1
V: TRBV4-1
J: TRBJ2-4
size: -
DNA: TGCGCCAGCAGCCAAGACGGACAGGGGCTCGGCAAAAACATTCAGTACTTC
CDR3: CASSQDGQGLGKNIQYF

D: -
V: TRBV9
J: TRBJ2-1
size: -
DNA: TGTGCCAGCAGCGTAGCTTCAAGGGCGGGAGAGCAGTTCTTC
CDR3: CASSVASRAGEQFF

D: -
V: TRBV28
J: TRBJ1-5
size: once
DNA: TGTGCCAGCAGTCAGGATCAGCCCCAGCATTTT
CDR3: CASSQDQPQHF

D: -
V: TRBV11-2
J: TRBJ2-1
size: -
DNA: TGTGCCAGCAGCTTAGATGTGGCATCCGGGTACAATGAGCAGTTCTTC
CDR3: CASSLDVASGYNEQFF

D: -
V: TRBV7-6
J: TRBJ2-1
size: -
DNA: TGTGCCAGCAGCTTACAGGGCCGGAATGAGCAGTTCTTC
CDR3: CASSLQGRNEQFF

D: TRBD2
V: TRBV5-6
J: TRBJ2-5
size: -
DNA: TGTGCCAGCAGTATCTGGGGGGAGGGAACCCAGTACTTC
CDR3: CASSIWGEGTQYF

D: -
V: TRBV5-5
J: TRBJ1-2
size: -
DNA: TGTGCCAGCAGCCACCCAGTACAGGAGCACTATGGCTACACCTTC
CDR3: CASSHPVQEHYGYTF

D: -
V: TRBV11-2
J: TRBJ1-4
size: -
DNA: TGTGCCAGCAGCTTGTCGAGTTCCGCGGAAAAACTGTTTTTT
CDR3: CASSLSSSAEKLFF

D: TRBD1
V: TRBV5-1
J: TRBJ2-7
size: -
DNA: TGCGCCAGCAGCTTGGAGGGACAGCTAGGGGAGCAGTACTTC
CDR3: CASSLEGQLGEQYF

D: -
V: TRBV19
J: TRBJ1-5
size: -
DNA: TGTGCCAGTAGAGACAGCTCCGAACAGCCCCAGCATTTT
CDR3: CASRDSSEQPQHF

D: -
V: TRBV7-9
J: TRBJ2-3
size: -
DNA: TGTGCCAGCAGCTTACGGTGGGGGCGAAGGGCCACAGATACGCAGTATTTT
CDR3: CASSLRWGRRATDTQYF

D: TRBD1
V: TRBV11-2
J: TRBJ2-2
size: once
DNA: TGTGCCAGCAGCCTGCAGGGGGCCACCGGGGAGCTGTTTTTT
CDR3: CASSLQGATGELFF

D: TRBD1
V: TRBV28
J: TRBJ1-1
size: -
DNA: TGTGCCAGCAGTTTATTGACAGGGGAAGGTTTCTTT
CDR3: CASSLLTGEGFF

D: -
V: TRBV15
J: TRBJ1-1
size: -
DNA: TGTGCCACCAGCAGAGATACGTTTGGGCCGGGGGAAGCTTTCTTT
CDR3: CATSRDTFGPGEAFF

D: TRBD1
V: TRBV14
J: TRBJ2-3
size: -
DNA: TGTGCCAGCAGCCTTACAAGGGACAGCCTCAGGAGCACAGATACGCAGTATTTT
CDR3: CASSLTRDSLRSTDTQYF

D: TRBD2
V: TRBV6-5
J: TRBJ2-7
size: -
DNA: TGTGCCAGCAGTTCCCCTCGGACTAGCGAGCAGTACTTC
CDR3: CASSSPRTSEQYF